A selection of T cell receptor beta chains follows, all from one sample in a study of vaccination and CD4 T cells after COVID-19. Each CDR3 protein gets one entry after TCRdb re-called the PCR reads with MiXCR. The data contain around 13,000 distinct CDR3 sequences, 56% of them singletons. For these TCRs, the target antigens are not known. Sequenced input: CD4+ T cells from blood, cultured in vitro. The receptors stem from a human donor who had recovered from COVID-19. Both conserved end residues are part of each CDR3. The D gene is left open where the match is weak. Clone sizes are given selectively: once, few, many, or a class where the clone is expanded.

V gene	J gene	D gene	clone size	CDR3 protein	CDR3 DNA
TRBV7-3	TRBJ1-1	TRBD1	NA	CASSPTGSHEAFF	TGTGCCAGCAGCCCGACAGGGTCTCACGAAGCTTTCTTT
TRBV20-1	TRBJ2-7	TRBD2	few	CSALAGTSHEQYF	TGCAGTGCCCTGGCAGGGACTAGTCACGAGCAGTACTTC
TRBV27	TRBJ1-2	NA	few	CASSLYPYYGYTF	TGTGCCAGCAGTTTATACCCCTATTATGGCTACACCTTC
TRBV28	TRBJ1-5	NA	NA	CASKQSDQPQHF	TGTGCCAGCAAACAAAGTGATCAGCCCCAGCATTTT
TRBV20-1	TRBJ2-7	TRBD2	few	CSARGLAGGHEQYF	TGCAGTGCTAGAGGACTAGCGGGAGGCCACGAGCAGTACTTC
TRBV20-1	TRBJ2-3	TRBD2	NA	CSAFFSGGRGDTQYF	TGCAGTGCTTTTTTCTCGGGGGGAAGGGGAGATACGCAGTATTTT
TRBV2	TRBJ2-5	TRBD1	NA	CASSSDRGQKTQYF	TGTGCCAGCAGTTCTGACAGGGGGCAAAAGACCCAGTACTTC
TRBV19	TRBJ1-2	TRBD1	once	CASSVQGAANYGYTF	TGTGCCAGTAGTGTACAGGGGGCGGCTAACTATGGCTACACCTTC
TRBV20-1	TRBJ1-2	NA	once	CSVLQAAYGYTF	TGCAGTGTTCTACAGGCTGCCTATGGCTACACCTTC
TRBV27	TRBJ1-2	TRBD1	few	CASSPNPTGNNYGYTF	TGTGCCAGCAGCCCCAATCCGACAGGGAACAACTATGGCTACACCTTC
TRBV7-2	TRBJ1-2	NA	NA	CASSLVTIPGVGGYTF	TGTGCCAGCAGCTTAGTGACCATCCCAGGGGTGGGTGGCTACACCTTC
TRBV7-2	TRBJ1-5	NA	few	CASSLGGRNNQPQHF	TGTGCCAGCAGCTTGGGGGGGCGGAACAATCAGCCCCAGCATTTT
TRBV11-3	TRBJ2-1	NA	NA	CASSSRQGFDNEQFF	TGTGCCAGCAGCTCGAGACAAGGCTTCGACAATGAGCAGTTCTTC
TRBV11-1	TRBJ2-1	NA	NA	CASSSIGDNEQFF	TGTGCCAGCAGCTCCATCGGGGACAATGAGCAGTTCTTC
TRBV20-1	TRBJ2-5	NA	NA	CSARGVVQETQYF	TGCAGTGCTAGAGGTGTGGTCCAAGAGACCCAGTACTTC
TRBV7-2	TRBJ2-3	NA	NA	CASSPQTGIPTDTQYF	TGTGCCAGCAGCCCCCAGACAGGAATCCCCACAGATACGCAGTATTTT
TRBV10-3	TRBJ2-5	NA	once	CATTWNLQETQYF	TGTGCCACCACTTGGAACCTACAAGAGACCCAGTACTTC
TRBV6-5	TRBJ1-2	NA	hyperexpanded	CASSYETDRGYTF	TGTGCCAGCAGTTACGAAACAGACCGAGGCTACACCTTC
TRBV6-5	TRBJ2-3	TRBD1	NA	CASSSPGTGGTDTQYF	TGTGCCAGCAGTTCCCCCGGGACAGGGGGCACAGATACGCAGTATTTT
TRBV6-1	TRBJ1-2	NA	NA	CASTQGVGERNYGYTF	TGTGCCAGCACCCAAGGGGTAGGGGAGAGAAACTATGGCTACACCTTC
TRBV2	TRBJ1-6	NA	NA	CASSLDPGGNSPLHF	TGTGCCAGCAGTTTGGACCCGGGAGGAAATTCACCCCTCCACTTT
TRBV24-1	TRBJ2-1	TRBD2	NA	CATSDPSWTSGLGDEQFF	TGTGCCACCAGTGACCCTTCCTGGACTAGCGGTTTAGGGGATGAGCAGTTCTTC
TRBV5-4	TRBJ1-2	NA	NA	CASSVQGANYGYTF	TGTGCCAGCAGCGTTCAGGGTGCCAACTATGGCTACACCTTC
TRBV30	TRBJ2-5	NA	few	CAWSVKGGETQYF	TGTGCCTGGAGTGTAAAAGGTGGAGAGACCCAGTACTTC
TRBV7-2	TRBJ1-2	NA	NA	CASSPTSLDGYTF	TGTGCCAGCAGCCCGACAAGTCTTGATGGCTACACCTTC
TRBV6-1	TRBJ2-3	NA	NA	CASSEEVWDTQYF	TGTGCCAGCAGTGAAGAGGTTTGGGATACGCAGTATTTT
TRBV7-3	TRBJ2-1	NA	NA	CASSSDGSSYNEQFF	TGTGCCAGCAGCTCGGACGGGAGCTCCTACAATGAGCAGTTCTTC
TRBV5-1	TRBJ1-1	TRBD1	NA	CASSLEGGGTEAFF	TGCGCCAGCAGCTTGGAAGGGGGCGGCACTGAAGCTTTCTTT
TRBV20-1	TRBJ1-2	NA	NA	CSASGGGAHYGYTF	TGCAGTGCTAGCGGCGGAGGGGCTCACTATGGCTACACCTTC
TRBV12-3/TRBV12-4	TRBJ1-3	NA	NA	CASRRAGDAGNTIYF	TGTGCCAGCAGGCGTGCCGGGGACGCTGGAAACACCATATATTTT
TRBV18	TRBJ1-1	NA	NA	CASSLGDLDTEAFF	TGTGCCAGCTCACTCGGAGATTTGGACACTGAAGCTTTCTTT
TRBV6-5	TRBJ2-7	TRBD1	NA	CASSFQGAPGFYEQYF	TGTGCCAGCAGTTTTCAGGGGGCTCCAGGTTTCTACGAGCAGTACTTC
TRBV24-1	TRBJ2-5	NA	NA	CATSDPGQGGEETQYF	TGTGCCACCAGTGACCCTGGACAGGGAGGGGAAGAGACCCAGTACTTC
TRBV27	TRBJ2-7	NA	NA	CASSRLRTGRVYEQYF	TGTGCCAGCAGTCGTCTTCGGACAGGGAGGGTCTACGAGCAGTACTTC
TRBV6-5	TRBJ1-1	NA	NA	CASSFSGVLEAFF	TGTGCCAGCAGTTTTTCGGGGGTCCTTGAAGCTTTCTTT